This T cell receptor (beta chain) emerged from a study of CD8 T cells in ankylosing spondylitis. Overall study results and limits: Disease-linked clones bore a CD8+ phenotype, appearing relatively rarely in peripheral blood. In ankylosing spondylitis blood, a motif of seven or eight highly homologous TCR beta variants appeared characteristic. Certain motif variants had earlier appeared in reactive arthritis synovial fluid and blood.

CDR1 SGHDT and CDR2 YYEEEE come from the germline V gene. V dropped 0 bases and J dropped 8 bases, with 17 bases sitting between them. The CDR3 extends over 15 amino acids. Many counts were recorded for this clonotype. The antigen is undetermined. Library preparation for TCR beta used quantitative 5'-RACE with molecular barcodes. TCRdb re-called the 5' RACE reads with MiXCR, one entry per CDR3 protein. This table holds around 230,000 distinct CDR3 sequences, around 9.2% found once. The sequenced material came from blood, either unsorted or a sorted T cell fraction (not recorded which). The chain has TRBV5-6 and TRBJ1-2, with D possibly TRBD1 on 6 matching bases. This receptor was taken from a male donor with ankylosing spondylitis or in good health (not recorded which). The CDR3 DNA is TGTGCCAGCAGCTTGGCCTCGGGGGCAGTGCGCGGCTACACCTTC. As protein: CASSLASGAVRGYTF.